The 5 T cell receptor beta chains in this list originate from one sample, sequenced in a study of graft-versus-host responses after intestinal transplantation. Clones were read by immunoSEQ multiplex PCR, and TCRdb kept only the in-frame ones, dropping some. The sample lists around 100,000 clones, 90% to 95% occurring once. No cognate antigen is known for these TCRs. The sample in question was unstimulated CD8+ T cells sorted from spleen or lymph node cells, obtained before transplant. These receptors all stem from a human donor who was the organ donor for an intestinal transplant.

V and J are TRBV4-1 and TRBJ1-2; D is perhaps TRBD1 (6 bases). Deletions cut 2 bases from V and 7 bases from J, with 20 bases between. The CDR3 covers 16 residues. The germline V gene has CDR1 MGHRA and CDR2 YSYEKL. CDR3 sequence (DNA): TGCGCCAGCAGCCAACTTCCGGGACACCTTATGAGTGGCTACACCTTC. Translating gives CASSQLPGHLMSGYTF.

The J gene is TRBJ2-4, the V gene TRBV30; 11 nucleotides agree with TRBD2. With 2 bases clipped from V and 9 bases from J, the junction kept 9 bases outside the gene matches. Germline V gene data show CDR1 as GTSNPN and CDR2 as SVGIG (reference sequence). The CDR3 length is 15 residues. CDR3 nucleotide sequence: TGTGCCTGGAGTTCTATAGCGGGAGGGATTAGCATTCAGTACTTC. Protein: CAWSSIAGGISIQYF. Full variable domain (missing parts from reference TRBV30 and TRBJ2-4): SQTIHQWPATLVQPVGSPLSLECTVEGTSNPNLYWYRQAAGRGLQLLFYSVGIGQISSEVPQNLSASRPQDRQFILSSKKLLLSDSGFYLCAWSSIAGGISIQYFGAGTRLSVL.

V is TRBV27 and J is TRBJ2-7; 9 positions agree with TRBD1. The CDR3 length is 13 residues. V lost 3 bases to trimming and J lost 6 bases; unmatched junction nucleotides: 3. Germline-derived CDR1 and CDR2 are MNHEY and SMNVEV (reference sequence). For the CDR3, the DNA is TGTGCCAGCAGTTTCGCGGACAGGGGCGAGCAGTACTTC. Translated, it gives CASSFADRGEQYF.

The chain links TRBV30 to TRBJ2-3; tentatively, D is TRBD1 (5 bases). Trimming removed 1 base from V and 3 bases from J, with 8 bases in between. This CDR3 contains 13 residues. CDR1 and CDR2 from the germline V gene are GTSNPN and SVGIG (reference sequence). Here the CDR3 reads CAWSGQGTDTQYF. In nucleotides, the CDR3 is TGTGCCTGGAGTGGGCAGGGAACAGATACGCAGTATTTT.

The chain is built from TRBV28 and TRBJ2-4; 8 positions agree with TRBD1. Germline CDR1 reads MDHEN; CDR2 reads SYDVKM. V lost 5 bases and J lost 2; bases outside the gene matches: 8. The CDR3 is 16 amino acids. CDR3 protein: CASSHRTGRSKNIQYF. The CDR3 DNA reads TGTGCCAGCAGTCACCGGACAGGGAGGTCCAAAAACATTCAGTACTTC.